One sample yielded the 11 T cell receptor beta chains listed below, sequenced in a study of T-cell reconstitution after alpha-beta-depleted transplantation in children. Preparing the TCRbeta library involved the use of unique molecular identifiers. MiXCR was run by TCRdb on the PCR reads, yielding one entry per CDR3 protein. This repertoire shows hundreds of thousands of distinct CDR3 sequences, about an eighth found once; its top ten account for about 2.2%. This material consisted of PBMCs, mostly from graft donor cells, taken 360 days after TCRalphabeta/CD19-depleted stem cell transplant. All receptors come from a male patient younger than 18 who had a stem cell transplant for acute myeloid leukemia, so the T cells may come from the graft donor.

This clonotype was seen a handful of times. This sequence joins TRBV5-6 and TRBJ2-3; 10 bases line up with TRBD2. The germline V gene has CDR1 SGHDT and CDR2 YYEEEE. V trimming: 1 base; J trimming: 0 bases; junction bases outside the gene matches: 8. The CDR3 covers 18 residues. This chain's CDR3 is CASSLMLAGDPSTDTQYF. The CDR3 DNA reads as TGTGCCAGCAGCTTGATGCTAGCGGGAGATCCTAGCACAGATACGCAGTATTTT.

The chain has TRBV2 and TRBJ2-1; the match to TRBD2 covers 7 bases. V shed 4 bases, J shed 0 bases, and the junction held 6 bases outside the gene matches. This CDR3 spans 16 amino acids. Germline-derived CDR1 and CDR2 are SNHLY and FYNNEI. CDR3 protein: CASSGGTTDSYNEQFF. CDR3 bases: TGTGCCAGCAGTGGGGGGACTACGGACTCCTACAATGAGCAGTTCTTC.

This clonotype has just a few counts. This chain connects TRBV20-1 to TRBJ1-6, with TRBD1 as a possible D gene (5 bases). This CDR3 is 15 amino acids long. Trimming took 3 bases from V and 3 from J, leaving 12 bases between them. CDR1 is DFQATT and CDR2 is SNEGSKA in the germline V gene (reference sequence). CDR3 protein: CSARGGTDYNSPLHF. The CDR3 DNA reads TGCAGTGCTAGGGGGGGGACCGACTATAATTCACCCCTCCACTTT.

This clonotype was found many times. The CDR3 bases are TGCAGCGTCTGCGGGACCCTACCTTGGGAGCAGTACTTC. It codes for CSVCGTLPWEQYF. This sequence joins TRBV29-1 and TRBJ2-7; the D gene is possibly TRBD2 (6 bases). Trimming removed 6 bases from V and 7 bases from J, with 19 bases in between. This CDR3 comprises 13 residues. CDR1 is SQVTM, CDR2 ANQGSEA, per germline.

This clonotype was seen a few times. This chain links TRBV20-1 with TRBJ2-7; D call uncertain. The CDR3 runs 13 residues. Germline loops: CDR1 DFQATT, CDR2 SNEGSKA (reference sequence). Deletions cut 1 base from V and 5 bases from J, with 12 bases between. The CDR3 coding sequence is TGCAGTGCTAGAGGGCTAGTTGGTAACGAGCAGTACTTC. Amino acid sequence: CSARGLVGNEQYF.

This clonotype was counted between two and nine times. The chain couples TRBV12-3 or TRBV12-4 to TRBJ2-7; D may be TRBD2 (6 bases). Trimming removed 5 bases at V and 6 bases at J, with 20 bases between. The CDR3 is 15 residues long. CDR3 coding DNA: TGTGCCAGCAGTCCACACGGACTATCCGGGGGCGAGCAGTACTTC. Encoded protein: CASSPHGLSGGEQYF.

This clonotype was observed a handful of times. In DNA, the CDR3 is TGCAGCGTGACAGGACGACTAGCCAAAAACATTCAGTACTTC. This translates into CSVTGRLAKNIQYF. This chain uses TRBV29-1 with TRBJ2-4; perhaps TRBD1 as D (6 bases). The CDR3 contains 14 residues. Trimming cost V 6 bases and J 0 bases, with 12 bases left between them. Germline loops: CDR1 SQVTM, CDR2 ANQGSEA.

The chain combines TRBV5-6 with TRBJ1-3, with D possibly TRBD1 on 5 matching bases. V was clipped by 7 bases and J by 4 bases, with 12 bases between them. Germline lookup yields CDR1 SGHDT and CDR2 YYEEEE. CDR3 length equals 13 residues. The CDR3 is CASARDRGNTIYF. CDR3 nucleotide sequence: TGTGCCAGCGCCCGGGACCGAGGAAACACCATATATTTT.

J is TRBJ2-2 and V is TRBV7-9; possible D gene TRBD1, 7 bases. V lost 2 bases and J lost 7, with 11 bases in between. The length of the CDR3 is 14 residues. Per germline, CDR1 SEHNR and CDR2 FQNEAQ (reference sequence). CDR3 protein: CASSLHRGGGELFF. CDR3 sequence (DNA): TGTGCCAGCAGCTTACACAGGGGAGGCGGGGAGCTGTTTTTT.

The sample holds a few counts of this clonotype. DNA for the CDR3: TGTGCCAGCAGCCGGACAGGGATTCCCGGTGAGCAGTTCTTC. Translation gives CASSRTGIPGEQFF. The chain links TRBV6-2 or TRBV6-3 to TRBJ2-1; 8 bases are a match to TRBD1. The CDR3 has 14 residues. Per the germline V gene, CDR1 is MNHEY and CDR2 is SVGEGT. V shed 6 bases and J 9 bases; nucleotides not matched to a gene: 10.

The rearrangement links TRBV6-5 to TRBJ2-1; no clear D. The germline CDR1 and CDR2 sequences are MNHEY and SVGAGI. The CDR3 totals 16 residues. V lost 0 bases, J lost 1 base, and 10 bases lay in between. The CDR3 coding sequence is TGTGCCAGCAGTTACTCTAGGGATTGGTCCTACAATGAGCAGTTCTTC. Translation: CASSYSRDWSYNEQFF.